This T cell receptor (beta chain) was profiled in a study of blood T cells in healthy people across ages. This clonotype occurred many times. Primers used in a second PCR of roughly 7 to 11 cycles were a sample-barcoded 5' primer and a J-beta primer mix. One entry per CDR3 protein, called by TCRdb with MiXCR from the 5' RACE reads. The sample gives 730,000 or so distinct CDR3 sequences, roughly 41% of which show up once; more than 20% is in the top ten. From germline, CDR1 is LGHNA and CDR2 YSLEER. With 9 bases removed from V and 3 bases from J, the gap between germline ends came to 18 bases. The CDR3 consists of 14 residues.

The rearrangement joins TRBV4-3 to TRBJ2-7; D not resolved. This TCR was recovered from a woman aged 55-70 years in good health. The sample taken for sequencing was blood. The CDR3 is CASFEEGPYYEQYF. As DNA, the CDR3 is TGCGCCAGTTTCGAAGAAGGACCTTACTACGAGCAGTACTTC.